The TCR beta chain described here comes from a study of regulatory T cells in long-lasting Graves disease (dated by TCRdb to 2020 to 2022). For the study in its entirety: Persistent Graves' disease was defined as antithyroid drug treatment for over 5 years with persistently positive TSH receptor autoantibodies. This study used TCR sequencing and RNA sequencing of peripheral blood to compare persistent Graves' disease patients against newly diagnosed Graves' disease patients. The study took place in China and was registered as a clinical trial. A total of roughly 35 samples underwent TCR sequencing: about 13 from persistent and roughly 20 from newly diagnosed Graves' disease patients. On average, persistent Graves' disease patients in the clinical cohort had been on antithyroid drugs for approximately ten years. Overall study outcomes, separate from this receptor: More public clonotypes were shared among persistent patients (roughly 2,700) than among newly diagnosed patients (roughly 960). The small sample size was acknowledged by the authors as a limitation that may reduce accuracy. Preferential use of TRBV28, TRBJ1-2 and TRBJ2-5 was observed in persistent disease, whereas TRBV20-1 and TRBJ2-1 were favored in newly diagnosed disease. Sequencing and analysis were limited to the TCR beta chain. Because the primary lesion, thyroid tissue, could not be accessed, the study looked at peripheral blood alone. Lower TCR Shannon entropy and fewer highly expanded clones were observed in persistent Graves' disease patients than in newly diagnosed patients, which suggested clonal expansion.

The time point label for this specimen denotes: persistent/refractory GD, antithyroid drugs over 5 years with positive TRAb. RNA was extracted from PBMCs in TRIzol for both TCR sequencing and RNA sequencing. The diagnosis of Graves' disease was made according to American Thyroid Association guidelines. Recruitment of patients was carried out at an endocrinology department in Xi'an, China. Each patient gave about 10 milliliters of peripheral blood, collected in an EDTA anticoagulant tube. Ficoll Paque Plus density gradient separation was used to isolate PBMCs, and no further T cell sorting was done. An Agilent 2100 Bioanalyzer and agarose gel were used to check RNA quality, and a NanoDrop 2000 was used to measure RNA concentration. Libraries came from multiplex PCR. Data came from an Illumina HiSeq 4000. To build TCR beta libraries, CDR3 regions were amplified by Arm-PCR using iRepertoire HTBI primers. Gel purification was performed on PCR products prior to sequencing. In the original analysis: Gene usage analysis of CDR3 amino acid clonotypes relied on the roughly 60 TRBV and around 13 TRBJ segments identified across samples. COPE and FqMerger were used to merge filtered high-quality paired reads into contigs. BLAST was used to align contigs to the IMGT TRBV, TRBD and TRBJ reference genes, and CDR3 was defined following IMGT. Clonotypes above 0.1% frequency were classified as highly expanded clones. Shannon entropy served as the measure of repertoire diversity, while the Gini coefficient captured V-J evenness. Clonotypes shared by more than one individual were considered public. The public reads were reanalyzed by TCRdb: fastp trimming at Q25, MiXCR alignment, in-frame beta chains only. Merged by CDR3 protein, the rows form single entries marked with the most common genes and DNA. None of the V and J calls come from the authors' own analysis; TCRdb made them. This sample holds about 460,000 distinct CDR3 sequences; about 20% were observed only once. The ten largest clones represent about an eighth of the sample.

This clonotype has only a few counts. Its antigen target is currently unknown. No base quality information exists; no much larger clone differs at one position. Its CDR3 holds 11 amino acids, cysteine through phenylalanine. The CDR3 DNA has 33 bases and is translated from base 1. V sheds 7 bases and J sheds 7 bases, leaving 9 bases between their ends. CDR1 and CDR2, per the germline V gene (reference sequence), are LNHDA and SQIVND. The sample was peripheral blood mononuclear cells (PBMCs), taken when the disease was refractory, from a patient treated with antithyroid drugs. This clonotype was obtained from a female donor with Graves disease. The V and J genes are TRBV19 and TRBJ2-3; the D gene cannot be resolved reliably. The CDR3 protein: CASNSGYTQYF. At the DNA level, the sequence is TGTGCCAGTAACTCGGGTTATACGCAGTATTTT.